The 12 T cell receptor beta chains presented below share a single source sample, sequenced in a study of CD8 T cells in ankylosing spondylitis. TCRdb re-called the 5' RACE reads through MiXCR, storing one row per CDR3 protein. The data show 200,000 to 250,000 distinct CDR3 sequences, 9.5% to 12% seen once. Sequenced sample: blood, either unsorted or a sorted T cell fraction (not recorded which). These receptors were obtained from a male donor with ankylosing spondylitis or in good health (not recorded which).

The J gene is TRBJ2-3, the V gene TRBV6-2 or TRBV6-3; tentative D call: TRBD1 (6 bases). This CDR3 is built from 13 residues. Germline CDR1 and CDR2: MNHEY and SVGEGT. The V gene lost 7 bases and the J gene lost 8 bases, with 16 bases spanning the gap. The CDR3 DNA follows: TGTGCCAGCACTCCCCAGGTGGGGGCTACGCAGTATTTT. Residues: CASTPQVGATQYF.

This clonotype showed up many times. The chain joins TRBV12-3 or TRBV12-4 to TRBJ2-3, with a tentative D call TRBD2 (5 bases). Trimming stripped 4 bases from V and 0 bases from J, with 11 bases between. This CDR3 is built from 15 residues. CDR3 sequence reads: CASSSERTSTDTQYF. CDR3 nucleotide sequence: TGTGCCAGCAGTTCAGAGCGGACTAGCACAGATACGCAGTATTTT.

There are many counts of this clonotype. DNA for the CDR3: TGTGCCAGCAGTTCTCGGCAAGGGTTTCGGACTAGCCCTTACGAGCAGTACTTC. Translating it yields CASSSRQGFRTSPYEQYF. The rearrangement joins TRBV28 to TRBJ2-7, with 8 positions matching TRBD2. This CDR3 is built from 18 residues. The V gene end was trimmed by 4 bases and the J gene end by 4 bases; junction bases not matched to a gene: 18. Germline V gene data show CDR1 as MDHEN and CDR2 as SYDVKM.

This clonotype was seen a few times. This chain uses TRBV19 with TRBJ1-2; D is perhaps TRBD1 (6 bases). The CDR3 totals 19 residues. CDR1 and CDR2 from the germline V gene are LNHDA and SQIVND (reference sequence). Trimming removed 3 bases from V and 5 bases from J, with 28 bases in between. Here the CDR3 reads CASSILEQGSRTERYGYTF. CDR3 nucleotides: TGTGCCAGTAGTATTTTAGAACAAGGGTCGCGGACAGAGAGATATGGCTACACCTTC.

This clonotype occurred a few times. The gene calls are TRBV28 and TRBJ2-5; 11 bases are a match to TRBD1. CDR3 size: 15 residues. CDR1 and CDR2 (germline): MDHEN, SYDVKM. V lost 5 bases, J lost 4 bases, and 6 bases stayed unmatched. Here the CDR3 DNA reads TGTGCCAGCAGTGCCTGGACAGGGGGCGCAGAGACCCAGTACTTC. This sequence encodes CASSAWTGGAETQYF.

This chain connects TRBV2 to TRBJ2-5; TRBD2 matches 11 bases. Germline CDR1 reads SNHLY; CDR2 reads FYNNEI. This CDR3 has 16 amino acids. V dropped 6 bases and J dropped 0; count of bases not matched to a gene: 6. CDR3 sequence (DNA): TGTGCCAGCAGGGACCGACTAGCGGGGTACCAAGAGACCCAGTACTTC. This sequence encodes CASRDRLAGYQETQYF. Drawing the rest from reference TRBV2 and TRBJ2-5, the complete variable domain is EPEVTQTPSHQVTQMGQEVILRCVPISNHLYFYWYRQILGQKVEFLVSFYNNEISEKSEIFDDQFSVERPDGSNFTLKIRSTKLEDSAMYFCASRDRLAGYQETQYFGPGTRLLVL.

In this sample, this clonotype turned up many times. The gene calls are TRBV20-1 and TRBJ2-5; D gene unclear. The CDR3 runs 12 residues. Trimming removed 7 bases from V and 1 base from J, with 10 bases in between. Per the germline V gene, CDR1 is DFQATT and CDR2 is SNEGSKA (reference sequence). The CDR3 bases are TGCAGTGTATCCCAGTCCCAAGAGACCCAGTACTTC. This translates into CSVSQSQETQYF.

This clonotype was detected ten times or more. The CDR3: CATSRDRAGAYEQYF. The CDR3 coding sequence is TGTGCCACCAGCAGAGATCGTGCGGGGGCCTACGAGCAGTACTTC. This chain connects TRBV15 to TRBJ2-7; 7 bases are shared with TRBD2. Per the germline V gene, CDR1 is LNHNV and CDR2 is YYDKDF (reference sequence). J lost 2 bases, V lost 0 bases, and 4 bases had no gene match. The CDR3 is 15 residues long.

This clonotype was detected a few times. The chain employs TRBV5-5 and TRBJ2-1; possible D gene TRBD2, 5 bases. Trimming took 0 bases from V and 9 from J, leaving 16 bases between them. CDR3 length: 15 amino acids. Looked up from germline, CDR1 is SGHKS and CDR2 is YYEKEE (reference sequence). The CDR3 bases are TGTGCCAGCAGCTTGGTAGGTGAGGGAATAGCTGAGCAGTTCTTC. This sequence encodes CASSLVGEGIAEQFF.

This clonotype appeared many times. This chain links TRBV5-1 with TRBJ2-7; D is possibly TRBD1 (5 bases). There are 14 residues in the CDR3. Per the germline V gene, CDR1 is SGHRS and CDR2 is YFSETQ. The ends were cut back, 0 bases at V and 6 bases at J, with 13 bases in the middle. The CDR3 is CASSLEAQRGEQYF. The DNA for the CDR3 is TGCGCCAGCAGCTTGGAAGCGCAAAGGGGCGAGCAGTACTTC.

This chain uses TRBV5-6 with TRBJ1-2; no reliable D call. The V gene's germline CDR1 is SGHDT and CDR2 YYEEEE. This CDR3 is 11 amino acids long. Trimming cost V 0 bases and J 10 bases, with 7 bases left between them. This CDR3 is CASSLDEDYTF. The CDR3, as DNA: TGTGCCAGCAGCTTGGACGAAGACTACACCTTC.

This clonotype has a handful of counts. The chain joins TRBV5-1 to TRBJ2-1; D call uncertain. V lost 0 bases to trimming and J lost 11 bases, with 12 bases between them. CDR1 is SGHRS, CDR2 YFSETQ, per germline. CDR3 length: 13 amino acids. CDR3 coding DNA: TGCGCCAGCAGCTTGGCCGGCCAACAAAAGCAGTTCTTC. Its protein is CASSLAGQQKQFF.